Presented here are 21 T cell receptor beta chains from one specimen sequenced in a study of cytomegalovirus exposure and HLA in healthy donors. Measured with immunoSEQ multiplex PCR; TCRdb has only the in-frame clones, and not every one. The sample lists approximately 65,000 clones, around 95% occurring once. Sequenced sample: PBMCs. The receptors shown here come from a man aged 18-30 years in good health and CMV-seronegative.

The gene calls are TRBV28 and TRBJ2-5, with D uncertain. V gave up 6 bases and J gave up 0 bases, with 5 bases separating them. This CDR3 comprises 12 residues. In germline, CDR1 is MDHEN, CDR2 SYDVKM. Here the CDR3 reads CASREYQETQYF. The DNA for the CDR3 is TGTGCCAGCAGGGAGTACCAAGAGACCCAGTACTTC.

DNA for the CDR3: TGTGCCAGCAGCTTGCTTCTGAGGGCTGGGGCCAACGTCCTGACTTTC. This sequence encodes CASSLLLRAGANVLTF. The chain combines TRBV5-4 with TRBJ2-6; perhaps TRBD2 as D (5 bases). Trimming removed 1 base at V and 2 bases at J, with 10 bases between. Germline V gene data show CDR1 as SGHNT and CDR2 as YYREEE (reference sequence). The CDR3 spans 16 residues.

This chain uses TRBV27 with TRBJ2-7; 9 positions match TRBD1. Germline assignment: CDR1 MNHEY and CDR2 SMNVEV (reference sequence). This CDR3 comprises 14 residues. The V segment lost 6 bases and the J segment 3 bases; nucleotides outside the gene matches: 6. CDR3 nucleotides: TGTGCCAGCAGCCGGGACAGGGACGGCTACGAGCAGTACTTC. Translating it yields CASSRDRDGYEQYF.

The V gene is TRBV6-5, the J gene TRBJ1-2; no firm D call. Germline V gene sequence: CDR1 MNHEY, CDR2 SVGAGI. V lost 5 bases to trimming and J lost 6 bases, with 4 bases between them. The CDR3 has 10 residues. This CDR3 reads CASSEDGYTF. The CDR3 DNA follows: TGTGCCAGCAGTGAGGATGGCTACACCTTC.

The chain combines TRBV19 with TRBJ1-5; D not resolved. Germline CDR1 and CDR2: LNHDA and SQIVND (reference sequence). This CDR3 has 15 residues. V was shortened by 6 bases and J by 3 bases, with 15 bases between the two germline ends. The CDR3 reads CASRRRDTVNQPQHF. CDR3 nucleotide sequence: TGTGCCAGTAGGCGTCGAGATACGGTCAATCAGCCCCAGCATTTT. Full variable domain (remainder filled in from reference TRBV19 and TRBJ1-5): DGGITQSPKYLFRKEGQNVTLSCEQNLNHDAMYWYRQDPGQGLRLIYYSQIVNDFQKGDIAEGYSVSREKKESFPLTVTSAQKNPTAFYLCASRRRDTVNQPQHFGDGTRLSIL.

This sequence joins TRBV28 and TRBJ2-7; 7 positions agree with TRBD2. V lost 6 bases to trimming and J lost 0 bases; unmatched junction nucleotides: 8. Germline V gene data show CDR1 as MDHEN and CDR2 as SYDVKM. The CDR3 sequence is 15 residues long. This CDR3 reads CASRGGKGTSYEQYF. In DNA, the CDR3 is TGTGCCAGCAGGGGGGGGAAGGGGACCTCCTACGAGCAGTACTTC. Using reference TRBV28 and TRBJ2-7 for the parts outside the CDR3, the full variable domain is DVKVTQSSRYLVKRTGEKVFLECVQDMDHENMFWYRQDPGLGLRLIYFSYDVKMKEKGDIPEGYSVSREKKERFSLILESASTNQTSMYLCASRGGKGTSYEQYFGPGTRLTVT.

The rearrangement joins TRBV6-5 to TRBJ1-1; 7 bases fit TRBD1. The length of the CDR3 is 11 residues. Looked up from germline, CDR1 is MNHEY and CDR2 is SVGAGI. With 5 bases clipped from V and 10 bases from J, the junction kept 4 bases outside the gene matches. CDR3 sequence (DNA): TGTGCCAGCAGTCGACAGGGCTCAGCTTTCTTT. This sequence encodes CASSRQGSAFF.

Details on this clone: Relative to the germline gene, one junction end is altered; a read error may explain this. The chain links TRBV7-9 to TRBJ2-7; 10 bases fit TRBD2. CDR1 SEHNR and CDR2 FQNEAQ come from the germline V gene (reference sequence). CDR3 length: 16 residues. The CDR3 sequence: CATEAGGLIASNEQYF. For the CDR3, the DNA is TGTGCCACCGAAGCGGGAGGGCTAATCGCCTCCAACGAGCAGTACTTC.

This rearrangement joins TRBV10-1 to TRBJ1-1; a possible D gene is TRBD1 (5 bases). V lost 6 bases to trimming and J lost 1 base, with 9 bases between them. The CDR3 runs to 13 residues. The germline CDR1 and CDR2 sequences are WNHNN and SYGVQD (reference sequence). The CDR3 DNA reads TGCGCCAGCAGCGCAACAGGGAACACTGAAGCTTTCTTT. Its translation: CASSATGNTEAFF.

In DNA, the CDR3 is TGTGCCAGCAGCCCGGTTGGACAGGGGAGGTACGAGCAGTACTTC. Translated, it gives CASSPVGQGRYEQYF. The rearrangement joins TRBV7-9 to TRBJ2-7, with 9 bases matching TRBD1. This CDR3 comprises 15 residues. The germline V gene has CDR1 SEHNR and CDR2 FQNEAQ (reference sequence). V was clipped by 5 bases and J by 4 bases; unmatched bases: 9.

The V call is TRBV18, the J call TRBJ1-2, with D perhaps matching TRBD1 (6 bases). Trimming stripped 3 bases from V and 4 bases from J, with 9 bases between. Germline V gene data show CDR1 as KGHSH and CDR2 as LQKENI. The CDR3 has 13 amino acids. The CDR3: CASSPEDSYGYTF. The CDR3 DNA follows: TGTGCCAGCTCACCGGAGGACAGCTATGGCTACACCTTC.

The rearrangement links TRBV29-1 to TRBJ1-1; TRBD1 might be the D (6 bases). The CDR3 loop spans 13 amino acids. Germline V gene data show CDR1 as SQVTM and CDR2 as ANQGSEA. V was shortened by 5 bases and J by 5 bases, with 15 bases between the two germline ends. The CDR3 nucleotides read TGCAGCGTTCTTAGACAGGCAGGAACTGAAGCTTTCTTT. This translates into CSVLRQAGTEAFF.

The chain recombines TRBV6-1 with TRBJ2-7; 10 positions agree with TRBD2. J gave up 0 bases and V 4 bases, and 3 bases lay outside the gene matches. This CDR3 has 15 amino acids. Germline CDR1 and CDR2: MNHNS and SASEGT. CDR3 amino acids: CASSAGTSASYEQYF. In DNA, the CDR3 is TGTGCCAGCAGTGCCGGGACTAGCGCCTCCTACGAGCAGTACTTC.

The chain employs TRBV14 and TRBJ2-1; 8 bases are a match to TRBD2. After removal of 4 bases from V and 5 bases from J, the junction contained 10 bases not matched to a gene. The CDR3 totals 16 residues. The germline CDR1 and CDR2 sequences are SGHDN and FVKESK. In nucleotides, the CDR3 is TGTGCCAGCAGCCTGTTGACTAGCGACTTACACAATGAGCAGTTCTTC. Protein product: CASSLLTSDLHNEQFF.

The chain carries TRBV27 and TRBJ2-1; 10 bases align to TRBD2. The CDR3 has 13 residues. Germline CDR1 MNHEY, CDR2 SMNVEV (reference sequence). V gave up 3 bases and J gave up 13 bases; unmatched junction bases: 6. The CDR3, as DNA: TGTGCCAGCAGTTTGAGTGCTAGCGGGAGTCAGTTCTTC. This sequence encodes CASSLSASGSQFF.

The gene calls are TRBV29-1 and TRBJ1-1; 9 nucleotides line up with TRBD1. Germline CDR1 is SQVTM and CDR2 is ANQGSEA. This CDR3 is built from 13 residues. The junction had 5 bases not matched to a gene; V was cut back by 7 bases and J by 2 bases. CDR3 sequence reads: CSARTGANTEAFF. The CDR3 DNA reads as TGCAGCGCCAGGACAGGGGCCAACACTGAAGCTTTCTTT.

The rearrangement joins TRBV12-5 to TRBJ1-1; D gene ambiguous. This CDR3 is built from 13 residues. V lost 6 bases and J lost 1, with 9 bases in between. CDR1 LGHNT and CDR2 FRNRAP come from the germline V gene. As DNA, the CDR3 is TGTGCTAGTGGCCTAGCAACGAACACTGAAGCTTTCTTT. Protein: CASGLATNTEAFF.

The chain couples TRBV27 to TRBJ2-7, with 9 positions matching TRBD1. Trimming took 6 bases from V and 3 from J; bases not matched to a gene: 9. The germline gives CDR1 MNHEY, CDR2 SMNVEV (reference sequence). The CDR3 is 15 residues long. The CDR3 protein is CASSKPGTGYYEQYF. The CDR3 region has the DNA TGTGCCAGCAGCAAGCCCGGGACAGGGTACTACGAGCAGTACTTC.

This rearrangement joins TRBV12-1 to TRBJ1-5; the D call TRBD1 from the table was never checked on the DNA. TRBV12-1 is marked as a pseudogene. This CDR3 is built from 18 residues. The CDR3 loop is CASSSRDRGWYGNQPQHF. CDR3 DNA: TGTGCCAGCAGCTCCCGGGACAGGGGGTGGTACGGCAATCAGCCCCAGCATTTT.

This chain links TRBV6-1 with TRBJ2-3; unclear D gene. With 7 bases removed from V and 6 bases from J, the gap between germline ends came to 20 bases. Germline CDR1 reads MNHNS; CDR2 reads SASEGT. This CDR3 is built from 15 residues. DNA for the CDR3: TGTGCCAGCACCCTGAAGTGGCCGATCTCGGATACGCAGTATTTT. Its translation is CASTLKWPISDTQYF.

The V and J genes are TRBV2 and TRBJ2-7; a weak D match, TRBD1 (5 bases). Trimming cost V 3 bases and J 0 bases, with 6 bases left between them. The CDR3 has 13 amino acids. Germline-derived CDR1 and CDR2 are SNHLY and FYNNEI. The CDR3 spells CASSDRDSYEQYF. The CDR3 DNA sequence: TGTGCCAGCAGTGACAGGGACTCCTACGAGCAGTACTTC.